These T cell receptor beta chains were read from a single sample in a study of response to subunit inactivated influenza vaccine. TCRdb re-derived calls from the RT-PCR reads in MiXCR, one entry per CDR3 protein. The sample consists of some 540,000 distinct CDR3 sequences, roughly 25% of them appearing once. These data are also associated with another study on T cells expressing NK-cell markers.

The sample was CD4+ T cells sorted from PBMCs, taken approximately 13 days after vaccination. Receptors originate from a man between 50 and 59 years old who received an inactivated influenza vaccine. Both conserved end residues are trimmed from each CDR3. Clone sizes are given selectively: once, few, many, or a class where the clone is expanded.

v_call	clone_size	j_call	cdr3_aa
TRBV12-3/TRBV12-4	many	TRBJ2-7	ASSSGAGYEQY
TRBV6-5	-	TRBJ2-5	ASSYWRLKETQY
TRBV4-3	few	TRBJ1-1	ASSQASAGGKAEAF
TRBV28	-	TRBJ1-5	ASRLDRVVQPQH
TRBV5-6	-	TRBJ1-1	ASSDGGVAF
TRBV7-2	once	TRBJ2-1	ASSLDRLVQQF
TRBV11-2	many	TRBJ2-1	ASSLVGTLGEQF
TRBV14	-	TRBJ2-2	ASSQLQGTGELF
TRBV12-3/TRBV12-4	-	TRBJ1-2	ASSGAGLAGYGYT
TRBV2	-	TRBJ1-6	ASFSDRGLNSPLH
TRBV12-3/TRBV12-4	-	TRBJ1-5	ASSRPGEGSNQPQH
TRBV28	-	TRBJ2-5	ASQGGETQY
TRBV2	few	TRBJ2-7	ASRHGQGAGEQY
TRBV7-9	-	TRBJ1-1	ASSDYPGQTNTEAF
TRBV7-3	many	TRBJ2-3	ASSLMPGDTQY
TRBV4-3	few	TRBJ2-7	ASSQDIGTSFIHEQY
TRBV2	-	TRBJ2-2	ASTEQGIGELF